The clone carrying this T cell receptor (beta chain) was counted a single time. The antigen remains unidentified. Looked up from germline, CDR1 is SGHTA and CDR2 is FQGNSA. The CDR3 totals 15 residues. The germline V and J ends were trimmed by 5 bases and 4 bases, with 16 bases remaining between them. The assay was immunoSEQ multiplex PCR, and TCRdb's table has in-frame clones only and misses some. The sample includes 50,000 or so clones, roughly 89% of them seen just once. The source of the sample is a study of identifying expanded T cells in peripheral blood. General study results and limits: Over about two and four weeks, about 15 and 19 clones changed, versus approximately 1.1 between replicates.

The chain combines TRBV7-2 with TRBJ2-3; maybe TRBD2 (6 bases). The sample comprised blood. This TCR was recovered from a person between 18 and 75 years old in good health. The CDR3 DNA is TGTGCCAGCAGCCTCCTTTCGGGGGACGCAGATACGCAGTATTTT. This gives the protein CASSLLSGDADTQYF.